This entry lists 11 T cell receptor beta chains sequenced from one sample in a study of human T cells and chemical hapten exposure (dated by TCRdb to the early 2020s). The sample's time point label is to be understood as: pre-sensitization, week 0. The treatment or condition label for this specimen denotes: therapeutic diphenylcyclopropenone sensitization with weekly scalp DPC. The library relied on RACE. Sequencing used a NextSeq 500. The raw public data were reprocessed by TCRdb itself: fastp quality trimming at Q25, MiXCR clonotype calling, in-frame beta chains only. Each record represents a unique CDR3 protein, reported with the most common genes and DNA among its rows. The sample table contains some 360,000 distinct CDR3 sequences; only one count was recorded for approximately 5% of them. Just over 2.5% of the sample is in the top ten clones. The source material was whole blood, sampled in connection with sensitization to the hapten diphenylcyclopropenone (DPC). The receptors derive from a woman aged 45 to 65 with alopecia areata. Some clones in this sample may be carry-over from other donors' samples.

This clonotype was found a few times. The V and J genes are TRBV29-1 and TRBJ1-1; maybe TRBD1 (5 bases). Germline lookup yields CDR1 SQVTM and CDR2 ANQGSEA. This CDR3 region has 12 residues. V was cut by 4 bases and J by 3 bases, with 9 bases left in between. The DNA for the CDR3 is TGCAGCGTTGCCAGGGAATACACTGAAGCTTTCTTT. This codes for CSVAREYTEAFF.

This clonotype was found a few times. The chain couples TRBV2 to TRBJ1-4; no definite D call. V lost 2 bases, J lost 8 bases, and 9 bases lay in between. From germline, CDR1 is SNHLY and CDR2 FYNNEI. The CDR3 is 13 residues long. In DNA form, the CDR3 reads TGTGCCAGCAGTGAACGGCAGGAGGAAAAACTGTTTTTT. Translating gives CASSERQEEKLFF.

V usage is TRBV15 and J usage is TRBJ2-3; D ambiguous. Trimming removed 3 bases at V and 0 bases at J, with 13 bases between. Germline CDR1 LNHNV, CDR2 YYDKDF (reference sequence). There are 16 residues in the CDR3. As DNA, the CDR3 is TGTGCCACCAGCAGGGATACAGAGCCTAGCACAGATACGCAGTATTTT. Amino acid sequence: CATSRDTEPSTDTQYF.

This clonotype was counted only a few times. The chain combines TRBV4-3 with TRBJ2-7, with D possibly TRBD1 on 6 matching bases. This CDR3 comprises 14 residues. CDR1 is LGHNA, CDR2 YSLEER, per germline. With 3 bases removed from V and 5 bases from J, the gap between germline ends came to 14 bases. The CDR3: CASSHAQGPHEQYF. CDR3 in DNA: TGCGCCAGCAGCCATGCACAGGGTCCTCACGAGCAGTACTTC.

The CDR3 loop reads CSVPTGSAYGYTF. CDR3 nucleotide sequence: TGCAGCGTCCCGACAGGGTCCGCGTATGGCTACACCTTC. The V and J genes are TRBV29-1 and TRBJ1-2, with 7 nucleotides matching TRBD1. Looked up from germline, CDR1 is SQVTM and CDR2 is ANQGSEA. The CDR3 runs to 13 residues. Unmatched junction bases numbered 9, after V lost 6 bases and J lost 5 bases.

Many counts were recorded for this clonotype. The chain joins TRBV11-2 to TRBJ1-1; 9 nucleotides match TRBD1. Trimming at V came to 6 bases and at J to 5 bases, leaving 4 bases not matched to a gene. The CDR3 consists of 13 residues. The germline V gene encodes CDR1 SGHAT and CDR2 FQNNGV. The CDR3 loop reads CASRQGASTEAFF. CDR3 DNA sequence: TGTGCCAGCAGACAGGGGGCGAGTACTGAAGCTTTCTTT.

This clonotype showed up just a few times. This chain connects TRBV13 to TRBJ2-5; 9 bases are a match to TRBD1. This CDR3 has 14 amino acids. Germline assignment: CDR1 PRHDT and CDR2 FYEKMQ (reference sequence). V dropped 3 bases and J dropped 6; count of bases not matched to a gene: 5. The CDR3 sequence: CASSFGQGRKTQYF. DNA of the CDR3: TGTGCCAGCAGCTTCGGACAGGGGAGGAAGACCCAGTACTTC.

The chain carries TRBV9 and TRBJ2-4; 12 bases map to TRBD1. Trimming cost V 4 bases and J 15 bases; bases outside gene matches: 11. The CDR3 has 14 residues. The germline gives CDR1 SGDLS, CDR2 YYNGEE. The CDR3 DNA reads TGTGCCAGCAGCCCAGGGACAGGGGGCGAGGCACCGTACTTC. Translating it yields CASSPGTGGEAPYF.

Only a few counts were recorded for this clonotype. The chain has TRBV20-1 and TRBJ2-1; D gene uncertain. The CDR3 runs to 11 residues. Trimming shortened V by 3 bases and J by 14 bases, and 14 bases separated the two germline ends. Germline loops: CDR1 DFQATT, CDR2 SNEGSKA (reference sequence). The CDR3 spells CSASHSLAEFF. The DNA for the CDR3 is TGCAGTGCTAGCCATTCACTCGCAGAGTTCTTC.

The chain joins TRBV20-1 to TRBJ2-7; 8 nucleotides agree with TRBD2. Germline V gene data show CDR1 as DFQATT and CDR2 as SNEGSKA (reference sequence). The ends lost 0 bases at V and 6 bases at J; junction bases unmatched: 10. The CDR3 contains 15 residues. CDR3 residues: CSARELVGRAGEQYF. The CDR3 DNA reads TGCAGTGCTAGAGAACTAGTCGGGAGGGCCGGCGAGCAGTACTTC.

This clonotype has only a few counts. The rearrangement links TRBV20-1 to TRBJ2-3; D is undetermined. Trimming pared 0 bases from V and 2 bases from J, leaving 9 bases between. Germline assignment: CDR1 DFQATT and CDR2 SNEGSKA (reference sequence). The CDR3 runs 14 residues. The CDR3 DNA follows: TGCAGTGCTAGAGATCCCCGATCCACAGATACGCAGTATTTT. Translation: CSARDPRSTDTQYF.